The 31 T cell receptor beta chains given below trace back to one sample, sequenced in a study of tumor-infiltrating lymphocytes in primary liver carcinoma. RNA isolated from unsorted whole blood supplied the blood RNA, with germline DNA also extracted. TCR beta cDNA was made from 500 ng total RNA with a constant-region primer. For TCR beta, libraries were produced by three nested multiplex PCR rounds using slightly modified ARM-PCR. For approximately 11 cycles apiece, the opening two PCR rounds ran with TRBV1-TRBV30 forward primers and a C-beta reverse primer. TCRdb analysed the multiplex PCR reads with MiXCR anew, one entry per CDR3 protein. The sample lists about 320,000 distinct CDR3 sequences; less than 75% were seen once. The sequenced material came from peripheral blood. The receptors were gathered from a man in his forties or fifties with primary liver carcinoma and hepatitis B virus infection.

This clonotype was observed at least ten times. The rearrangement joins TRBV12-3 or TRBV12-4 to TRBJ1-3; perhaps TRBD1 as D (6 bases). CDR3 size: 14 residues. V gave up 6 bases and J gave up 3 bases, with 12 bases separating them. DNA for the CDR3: TGTGCCAGCAGGCGGACAGAGGGTGGAAACACCATATATTTT. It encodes CASRRTEGGNTIYF.

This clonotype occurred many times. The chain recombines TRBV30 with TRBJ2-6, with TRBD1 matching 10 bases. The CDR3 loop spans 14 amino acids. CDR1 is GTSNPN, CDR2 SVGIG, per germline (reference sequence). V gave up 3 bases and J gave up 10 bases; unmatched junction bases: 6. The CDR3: CAWSAWGQGNVLTF. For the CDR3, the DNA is TGTGCCTGGAGCGCCTGGGGACAGGGGAACGTCCTGACTTTC.

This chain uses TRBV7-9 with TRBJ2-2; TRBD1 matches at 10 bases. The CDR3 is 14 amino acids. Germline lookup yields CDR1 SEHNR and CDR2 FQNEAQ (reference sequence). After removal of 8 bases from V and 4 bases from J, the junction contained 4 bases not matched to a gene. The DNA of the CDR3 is TGTGCCAGCGACAGGGGGCAAGGCACCGGGGAGCTGTTTTTT. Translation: CASDRGQGTGELFF.

This CDR3 is CASSPARTYNEQFF. The CDR3, as DNA: TGTGCCAGCAGCCCAGCGAGAACCTACAATGAGCAGTTCTTC. The chain carries TRBV7-9 and TRBJ2-1, with D unresolved. The V end lost 5 bases, the J end lost 2 bases, and 10 bases lay between the germline ends. The CDR3 covers 14 residues. Germline V gene data show CDR1 as SEHNR and CDR2 as FQNEAQ (reference sequence).

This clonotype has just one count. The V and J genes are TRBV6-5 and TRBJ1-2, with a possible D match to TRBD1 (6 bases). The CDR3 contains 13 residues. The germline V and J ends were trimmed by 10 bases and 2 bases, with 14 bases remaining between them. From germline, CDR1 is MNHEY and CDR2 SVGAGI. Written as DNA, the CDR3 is TGTGCCAACAGAAGGACAGCCAACTATGGCTACACCTTC. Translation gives CANRRTANYGYTF.

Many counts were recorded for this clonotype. The CDR3 DNA follows: TGTGCCAGCAGTTTGCGACGGGATAGGGATGAGCAGTTCTTC. This gives the protein CASSLRRDRDEQFF. The rearrangement uses TRBV12-3 or TRBV12-4 and TRBJ2-1; D perhaps matches TRBD2 (5 bases). The CDR3 covers 14 residues. Trimming left V 3 bases short and J 8 bases short, with 14 bases between.

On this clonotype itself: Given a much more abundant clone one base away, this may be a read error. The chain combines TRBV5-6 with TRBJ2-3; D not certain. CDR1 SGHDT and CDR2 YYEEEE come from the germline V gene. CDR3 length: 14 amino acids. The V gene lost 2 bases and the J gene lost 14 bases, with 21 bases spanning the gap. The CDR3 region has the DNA TGTGCCAGCAGCTTTCCTGTATTGGCTCCTGGTTGGTATTTT. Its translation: CASSFPVLAPGWYF.

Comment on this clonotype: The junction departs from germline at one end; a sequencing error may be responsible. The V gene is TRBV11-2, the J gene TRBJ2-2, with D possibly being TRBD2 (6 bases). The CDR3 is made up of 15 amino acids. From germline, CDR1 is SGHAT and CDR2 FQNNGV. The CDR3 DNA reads TGTACCAGCAGCCATGTCCGGGAGAGGACCGGGGAACTGTTTTTT. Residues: CTSSHVRERTGELFF.

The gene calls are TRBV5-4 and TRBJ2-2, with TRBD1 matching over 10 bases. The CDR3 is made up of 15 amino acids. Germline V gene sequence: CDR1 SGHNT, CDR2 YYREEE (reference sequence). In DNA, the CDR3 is TGTGCGGGCAGCATGGGACAGGGGAGCACCGGGGAGCTGTTTTTT. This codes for CAGSMGQGSTGELFF.

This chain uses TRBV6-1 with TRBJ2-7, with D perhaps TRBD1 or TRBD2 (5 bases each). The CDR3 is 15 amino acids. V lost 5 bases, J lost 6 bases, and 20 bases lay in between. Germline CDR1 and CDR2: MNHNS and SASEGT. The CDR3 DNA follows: TGTGCCAGCAGTTTAGACATTGGGGGTGGAGGCGAGCAGTACTTC. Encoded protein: CASSLDIGGGGEQYF.

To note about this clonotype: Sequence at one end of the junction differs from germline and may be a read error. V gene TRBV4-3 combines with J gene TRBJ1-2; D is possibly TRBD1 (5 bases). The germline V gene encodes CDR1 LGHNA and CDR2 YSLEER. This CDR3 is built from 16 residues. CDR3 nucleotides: TGTGCCAGCAGCCCCTTTACCGGGGCCGGGGACTATGGCTACACCTTC. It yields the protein CASSPFTGAGDYGYTF.

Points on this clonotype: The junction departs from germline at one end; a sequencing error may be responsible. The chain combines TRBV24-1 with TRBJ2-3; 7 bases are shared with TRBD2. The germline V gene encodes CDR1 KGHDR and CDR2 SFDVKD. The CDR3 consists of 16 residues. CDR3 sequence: CATSGWGTTSTDMQYF. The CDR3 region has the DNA TGTGCCACCAGTGGGTGGGGAACGACTAGCACAGATATGCAGTATTTT.

The DNA for the CDR3 is TGTGCCAGCAGCACTCAACAGGCCACTGAAGCTTTCTTT. This translates into CASSTQQATEAFF. The rearrangement joins TRBV7-3 to TRBJ1-1; maybe TRBD1 (5 bases). The CDR3 totals 13 residues. CDR1 SGHTA and CDR2 FQGTGA come from the germline V gene. V shed 5 bases and J shed 4 bases, with 11 bases lying between them.

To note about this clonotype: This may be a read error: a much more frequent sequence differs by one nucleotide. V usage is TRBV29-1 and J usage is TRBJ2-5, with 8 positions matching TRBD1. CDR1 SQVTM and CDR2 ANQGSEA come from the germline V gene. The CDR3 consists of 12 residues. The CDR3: CSADRGQDTQYF. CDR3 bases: TGCAGCGCCGACAGGGGACAAGATACCCAGTACTTC.

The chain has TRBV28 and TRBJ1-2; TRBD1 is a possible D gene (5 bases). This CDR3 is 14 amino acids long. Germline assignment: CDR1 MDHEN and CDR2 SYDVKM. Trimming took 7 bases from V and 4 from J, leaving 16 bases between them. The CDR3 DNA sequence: TGTGCCAGCAAGCCTAGCTTAGACAGCTATGGCTACACCTTC. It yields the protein CASKPSLDSYGYTF.

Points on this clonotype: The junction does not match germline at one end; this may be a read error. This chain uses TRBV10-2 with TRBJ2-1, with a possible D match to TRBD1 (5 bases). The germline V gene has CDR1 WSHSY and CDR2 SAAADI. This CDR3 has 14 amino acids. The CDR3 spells CASSESSRANEQFF. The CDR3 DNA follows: TGCGCTAGCAGTGAGTCGAGCAGGGCGAATGAGCAGTTCTTC.

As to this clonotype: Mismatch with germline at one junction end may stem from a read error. The CDR3: CARRYSKGVSYEQYF. CDR3 DNA sequence: TGTGCCCGCAGATACTCGAAGGGGGTATCCTACGAGCAGTACTTC. V gene TRBV6-5 combines with J gene TRBJ2-7; D might be TRBD1 (6 bases). The germline CDR1 and CDR2 sequences are MNHEY and SVGAGI. This CDR3 has 15 residues.

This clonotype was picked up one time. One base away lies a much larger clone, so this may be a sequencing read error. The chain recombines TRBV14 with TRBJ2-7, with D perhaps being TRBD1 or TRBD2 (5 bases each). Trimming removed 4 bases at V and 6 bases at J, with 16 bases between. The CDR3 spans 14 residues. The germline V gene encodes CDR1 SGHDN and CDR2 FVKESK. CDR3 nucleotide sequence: TGTGCCAGCAGCCCGCTTTCGGGACCCTGCGAGCAGTACTTC. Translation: CASSPLSGPCEQYF.

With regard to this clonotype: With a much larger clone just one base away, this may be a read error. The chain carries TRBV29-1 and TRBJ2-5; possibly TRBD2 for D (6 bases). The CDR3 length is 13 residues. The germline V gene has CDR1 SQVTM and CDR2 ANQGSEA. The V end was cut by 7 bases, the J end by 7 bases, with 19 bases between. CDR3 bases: TGCAGCGCTGTGGGAGGAGGGTCTGGGACCCAGTACTTC. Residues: CSAVGGGSGTQYF.

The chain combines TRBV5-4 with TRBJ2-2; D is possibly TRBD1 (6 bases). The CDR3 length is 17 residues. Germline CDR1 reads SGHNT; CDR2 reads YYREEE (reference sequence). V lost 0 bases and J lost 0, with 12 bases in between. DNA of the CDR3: TGTGCCAGCAGCTTGGGATCGGGGACATCGAACACCGGGGAGCTGTTTTTT. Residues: CASSLGSGTSNTGELFF.

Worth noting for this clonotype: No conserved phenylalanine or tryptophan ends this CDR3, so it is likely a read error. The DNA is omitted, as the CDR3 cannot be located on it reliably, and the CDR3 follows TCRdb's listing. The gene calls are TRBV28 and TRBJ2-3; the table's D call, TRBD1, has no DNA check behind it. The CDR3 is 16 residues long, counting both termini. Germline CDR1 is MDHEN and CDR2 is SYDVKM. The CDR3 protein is CASSSSSLGQGDTQYL.

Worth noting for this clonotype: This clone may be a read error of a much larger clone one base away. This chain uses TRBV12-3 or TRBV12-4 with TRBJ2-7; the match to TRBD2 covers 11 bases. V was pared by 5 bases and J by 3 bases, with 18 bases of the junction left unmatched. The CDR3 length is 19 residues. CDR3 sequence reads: CASSPTGRRGTSGIYEQYF. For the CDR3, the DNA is TGTGCCAGCAGTCCCACAGGCAGGCGAGGGACTAGCGGCATCTACGAGCAGTACTTC.

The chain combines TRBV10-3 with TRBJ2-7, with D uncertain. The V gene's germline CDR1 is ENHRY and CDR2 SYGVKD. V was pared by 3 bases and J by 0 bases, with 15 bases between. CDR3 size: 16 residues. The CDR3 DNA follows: TGTGCCATCAGTGACCCGGCGGCAGGTAACTCCTACGAGCAGTACTTC. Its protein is CAISDPAAGNSYEQYF.

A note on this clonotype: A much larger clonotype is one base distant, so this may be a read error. DNA for the CDR3: TGTGCCAGCAGTGGGACAGAGTCGGAGCAGTACTTC. Its protein product is CASSGTESEQYF. The V and J genes are TRBV12-3 or TRBV12-4 and TRBJ2-7, with 7 bases that match TRBD1. V lost 5 bases and J lost 7; bases outside the gene matches: 5. This CDR3 is built from 12 residues.

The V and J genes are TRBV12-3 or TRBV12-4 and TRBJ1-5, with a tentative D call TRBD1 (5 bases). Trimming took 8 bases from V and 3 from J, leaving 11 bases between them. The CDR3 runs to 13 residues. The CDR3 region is CASVGGVNQPQHF. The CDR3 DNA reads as TGTGCCAGCGTGGGGGGAGTCAATCAGCCCCAGCATTTT.

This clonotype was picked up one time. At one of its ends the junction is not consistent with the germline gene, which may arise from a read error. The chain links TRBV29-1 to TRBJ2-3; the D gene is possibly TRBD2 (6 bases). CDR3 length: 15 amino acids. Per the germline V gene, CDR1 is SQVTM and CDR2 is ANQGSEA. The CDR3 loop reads CSVEGGTGITETQYF. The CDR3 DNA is TGCAGCGTTGAGGGCGGGACCGGCATCACAGAAACGCAGTATTTT.

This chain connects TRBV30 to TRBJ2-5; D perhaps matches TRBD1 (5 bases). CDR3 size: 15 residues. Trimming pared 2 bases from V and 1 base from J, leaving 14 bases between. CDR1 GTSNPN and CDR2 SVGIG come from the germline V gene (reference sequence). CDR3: CAWSPPLQVQETQYF. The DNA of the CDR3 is TGTGCCTGGAGTCCCCCCTTACAGGTCCAAGAGACCCAGTACTTC.

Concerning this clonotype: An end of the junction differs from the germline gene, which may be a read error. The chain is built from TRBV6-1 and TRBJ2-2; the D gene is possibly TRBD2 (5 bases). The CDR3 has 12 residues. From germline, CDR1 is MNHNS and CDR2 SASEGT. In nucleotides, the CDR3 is TGTGCCACCCGCCCCCCCACCGGGGAGCCGTTTTTT. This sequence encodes CATRPPTGEPFF.

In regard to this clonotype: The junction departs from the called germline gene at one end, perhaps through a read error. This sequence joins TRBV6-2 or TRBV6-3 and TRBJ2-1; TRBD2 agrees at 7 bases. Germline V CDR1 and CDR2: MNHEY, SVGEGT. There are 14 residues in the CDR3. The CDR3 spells CANSGPAGYNEQFF. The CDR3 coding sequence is TGTGCCAACAGTGGACCAGCGGGGTACAATGAGCAGTTCTTC.

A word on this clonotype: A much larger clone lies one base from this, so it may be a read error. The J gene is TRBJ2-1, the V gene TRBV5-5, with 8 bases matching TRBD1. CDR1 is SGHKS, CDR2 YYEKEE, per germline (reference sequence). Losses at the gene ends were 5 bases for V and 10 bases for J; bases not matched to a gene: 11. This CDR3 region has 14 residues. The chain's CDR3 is CASRLTGVHYEQFF. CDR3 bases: TGTGCCAGCAGACTGACAGGGGTTCACTACGAGCAGTTCTTC. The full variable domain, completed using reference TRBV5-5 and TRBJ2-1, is DAGVTQSPTHLIKTRGQQVTLRCSPISGHKSVSWYQQVLGQGPQFIFQYYEKEERGRGNFPDRFSARQFPNYSSELNVNALLLGDSALYLCASRLTGVHYEQFFGPGTRLTVL.

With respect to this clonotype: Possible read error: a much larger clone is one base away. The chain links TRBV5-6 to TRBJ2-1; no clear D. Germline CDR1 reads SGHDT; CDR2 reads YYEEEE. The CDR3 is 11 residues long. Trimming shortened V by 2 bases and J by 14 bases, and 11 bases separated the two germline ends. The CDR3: CASSFDGSEFF. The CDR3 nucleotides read TGTGCCAGCAGCTTTGATGGGTCAGAGTTCTTC.